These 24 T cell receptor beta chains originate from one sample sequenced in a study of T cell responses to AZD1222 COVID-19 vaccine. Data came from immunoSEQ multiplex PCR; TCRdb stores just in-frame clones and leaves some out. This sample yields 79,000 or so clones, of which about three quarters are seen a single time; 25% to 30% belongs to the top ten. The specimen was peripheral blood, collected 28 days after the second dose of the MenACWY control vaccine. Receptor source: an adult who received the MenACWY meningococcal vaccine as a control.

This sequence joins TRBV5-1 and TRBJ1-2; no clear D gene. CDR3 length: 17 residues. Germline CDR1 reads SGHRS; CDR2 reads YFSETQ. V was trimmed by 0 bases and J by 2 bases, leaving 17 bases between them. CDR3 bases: TGCGCCAGCAGCTTGGACCCCCAAAACCGCTTAAACTATGGCTACACCTTC. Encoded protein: CASSLDPQNRLNYGYTF.

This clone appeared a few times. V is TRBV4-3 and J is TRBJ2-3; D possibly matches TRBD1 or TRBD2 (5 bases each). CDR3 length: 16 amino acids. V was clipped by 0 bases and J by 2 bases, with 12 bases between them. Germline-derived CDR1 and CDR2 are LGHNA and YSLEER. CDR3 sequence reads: CASSQDRGGSTDTQYF. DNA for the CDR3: TGCGCCAGCAGCCAAGATCGGGGCGGTTCCACAGATACGCAGTATTTT.

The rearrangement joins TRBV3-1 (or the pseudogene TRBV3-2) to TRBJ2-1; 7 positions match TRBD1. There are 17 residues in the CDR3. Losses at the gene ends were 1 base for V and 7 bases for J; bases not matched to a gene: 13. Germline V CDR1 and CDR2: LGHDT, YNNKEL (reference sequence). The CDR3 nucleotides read TGTGCCAGCAGCCAAGGGGGACGCCGGGACAGAAAAAATGAGCAGTTCTTC. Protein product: CASSQGGRRDRKNEQFF.

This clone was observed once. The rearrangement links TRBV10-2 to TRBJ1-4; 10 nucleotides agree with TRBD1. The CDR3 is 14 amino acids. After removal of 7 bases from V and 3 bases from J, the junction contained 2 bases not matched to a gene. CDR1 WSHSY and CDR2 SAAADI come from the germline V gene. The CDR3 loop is CASNDRGPNEKLFF. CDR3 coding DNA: TGCGCCAGCAACGACAGGGGGCCTAATGAAAAACTGTTTTTT.

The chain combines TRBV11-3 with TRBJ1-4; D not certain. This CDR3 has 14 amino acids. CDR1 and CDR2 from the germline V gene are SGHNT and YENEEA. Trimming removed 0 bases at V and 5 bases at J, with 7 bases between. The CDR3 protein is CASSLEETNEKLFF. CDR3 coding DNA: TGTGCCAGCAGCTTAGAAGAGACGAATGAAAAACTGTTTTTT.

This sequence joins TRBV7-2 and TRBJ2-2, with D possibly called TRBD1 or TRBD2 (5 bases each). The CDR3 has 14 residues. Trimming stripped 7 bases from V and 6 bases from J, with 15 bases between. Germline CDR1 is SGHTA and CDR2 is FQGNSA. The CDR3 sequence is CASTLGGKAGELFF. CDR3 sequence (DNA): TGTGCCAGCACCCTTGGGGGAAAGGCCGGGGAGCTGTTTTTT.

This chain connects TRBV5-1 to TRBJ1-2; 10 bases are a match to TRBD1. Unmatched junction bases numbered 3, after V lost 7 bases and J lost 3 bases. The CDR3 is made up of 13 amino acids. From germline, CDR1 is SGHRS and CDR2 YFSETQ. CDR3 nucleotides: TGCGCCAGCGGGGACAGGGGCGACTATGGCTACACCTTC. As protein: CASGDRGDYGYTF.

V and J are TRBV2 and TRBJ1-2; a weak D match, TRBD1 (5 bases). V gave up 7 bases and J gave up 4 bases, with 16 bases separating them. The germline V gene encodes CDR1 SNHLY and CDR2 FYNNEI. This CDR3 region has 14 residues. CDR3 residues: CASTPGGNFYGYTF. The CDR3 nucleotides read TGTGCCAGCACCCCCGGGGGGAATTTCTATGGCTACACCTTC. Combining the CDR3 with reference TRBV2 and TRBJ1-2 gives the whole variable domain EPEVTQTPSHQVTQMGQEVILRCVPISNHLYFYWYRQILGQKVEFLVSFYNNEISEKSEIFDDQFSVERPDGSNFTLKIRSTKLEDSAMYFCASTPGGNFYGYTFGSGTRLTVV.

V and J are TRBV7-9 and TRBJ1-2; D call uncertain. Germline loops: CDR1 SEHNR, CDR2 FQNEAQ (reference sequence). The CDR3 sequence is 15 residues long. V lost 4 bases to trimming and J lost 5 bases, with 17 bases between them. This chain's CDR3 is CASSSPAHAVYGYTF. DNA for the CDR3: TGTGCCAGCAGCTCCCCAGCCCACGCCGTTTATGGCTACACCTTC.

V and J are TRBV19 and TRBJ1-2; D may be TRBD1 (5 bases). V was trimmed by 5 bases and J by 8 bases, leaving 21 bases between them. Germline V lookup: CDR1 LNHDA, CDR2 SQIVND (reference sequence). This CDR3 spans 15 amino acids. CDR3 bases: TGTGCCAGTAGTCCCCAGAGCGGGGGGAAAGCGGGCTACACCTTC. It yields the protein CASSPQSGGKAGYTF.

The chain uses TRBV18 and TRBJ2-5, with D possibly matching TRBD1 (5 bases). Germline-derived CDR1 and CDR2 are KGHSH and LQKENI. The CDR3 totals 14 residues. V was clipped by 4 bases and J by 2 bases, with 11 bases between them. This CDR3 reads CASSRQNLQETQYF. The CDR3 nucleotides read TGTGCCAGCTCACGACAGAATTTACAAGAGACCCAGTACTTC.

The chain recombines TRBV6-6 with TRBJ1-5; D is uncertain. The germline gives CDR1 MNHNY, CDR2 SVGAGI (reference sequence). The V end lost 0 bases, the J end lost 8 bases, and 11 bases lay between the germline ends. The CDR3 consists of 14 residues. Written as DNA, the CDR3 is TGTGCCAGCAGTTACTCTGGGGTCTCGGAGCCCCAGCATTTT. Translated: CASSYSGVSEPQHF.

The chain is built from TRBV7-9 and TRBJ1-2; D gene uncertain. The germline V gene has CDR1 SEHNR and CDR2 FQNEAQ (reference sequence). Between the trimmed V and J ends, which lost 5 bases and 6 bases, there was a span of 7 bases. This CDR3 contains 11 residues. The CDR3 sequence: CASSQADGYTF. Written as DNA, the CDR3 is TGTGCCAGCAGCCAGGCTGATGGCTACACCTTC.

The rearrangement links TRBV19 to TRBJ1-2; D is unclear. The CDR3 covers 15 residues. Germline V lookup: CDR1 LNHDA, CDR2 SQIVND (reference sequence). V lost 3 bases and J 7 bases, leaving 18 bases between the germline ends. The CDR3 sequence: CASSIGDNWVGGYTF. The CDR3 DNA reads TGTGCCAGTAGTATCGGAGACAACTGGGTTGGTGGCTACACCTTC.

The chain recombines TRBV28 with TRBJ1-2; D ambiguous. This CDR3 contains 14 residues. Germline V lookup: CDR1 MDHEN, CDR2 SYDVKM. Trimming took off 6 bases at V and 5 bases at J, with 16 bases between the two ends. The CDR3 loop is CASSPDQRRYGYTF. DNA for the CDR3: TGTGCCAGCAGCCCGGACCAGCGAAGATATGGCTACACCTTC.

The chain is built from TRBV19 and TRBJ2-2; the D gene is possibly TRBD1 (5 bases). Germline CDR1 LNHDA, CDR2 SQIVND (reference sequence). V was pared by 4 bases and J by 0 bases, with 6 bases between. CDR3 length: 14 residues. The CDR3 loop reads CASSRQPNTGELFF. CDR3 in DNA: TGTGCCAGTAGTAGACAGCCGAACACCGGGGAGCTGTTTTTT.

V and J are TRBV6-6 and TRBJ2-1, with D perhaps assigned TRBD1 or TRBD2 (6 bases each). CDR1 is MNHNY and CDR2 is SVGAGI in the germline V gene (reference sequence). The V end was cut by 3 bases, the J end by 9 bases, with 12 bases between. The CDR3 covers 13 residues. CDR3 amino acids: CASSYVGGGEQFF. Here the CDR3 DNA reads TGTGCCAGCAGTTATGTGGGGGGCGGTGAGCAGTTCTTC.

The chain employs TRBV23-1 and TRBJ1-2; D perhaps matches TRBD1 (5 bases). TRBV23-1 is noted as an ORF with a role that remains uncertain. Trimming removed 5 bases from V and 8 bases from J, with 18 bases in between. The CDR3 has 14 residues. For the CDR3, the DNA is TGCGCCAGCAGTTTACTTCTCACCCCAGGGGGCTACACCTTC. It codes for CASSLLLTPGGYTF.

As DNA, the CDR3 is TGCGCCAGCAGCTTGGCCGCGGGACTTGAAGCTTTCTTT. It translates to CASSLAAGLEAFF. The chain combines TRBV5-1 with TRBJ1-1, with D perhaps TRBD1 (5 bases). This CDR3 spans 13 amino acids. The V and J ends lost 0 bases and 7 bases respectively, with 10 bases between them. The germline V gene encodes CDR1 SGHRS and CDR2 YFSETQ.

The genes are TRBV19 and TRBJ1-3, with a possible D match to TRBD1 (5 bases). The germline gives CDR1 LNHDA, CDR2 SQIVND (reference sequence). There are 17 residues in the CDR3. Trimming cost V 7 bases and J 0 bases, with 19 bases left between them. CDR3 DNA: TGTGCCAGTACCCCCCAGGACACTACCGTCTCTGGAAACACCATATATTTT. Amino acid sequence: CASTPQDTTVSGNTIYF.

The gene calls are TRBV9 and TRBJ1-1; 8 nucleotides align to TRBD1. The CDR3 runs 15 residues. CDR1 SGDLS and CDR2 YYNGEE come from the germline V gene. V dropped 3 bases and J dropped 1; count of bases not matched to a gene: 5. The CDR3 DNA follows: TGTGCCAGCAGCGAGACAGGGGCGGAGAACACTGAAGCTTTCTTT. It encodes CASSETGAENTEAFF.

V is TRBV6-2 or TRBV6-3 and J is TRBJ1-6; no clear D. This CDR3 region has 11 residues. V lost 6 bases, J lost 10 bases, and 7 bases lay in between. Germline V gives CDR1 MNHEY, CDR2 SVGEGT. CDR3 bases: TGTGCCAGCAGCGATCCATCACCCCTCCACTTT. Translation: CASSDPSPLHF.

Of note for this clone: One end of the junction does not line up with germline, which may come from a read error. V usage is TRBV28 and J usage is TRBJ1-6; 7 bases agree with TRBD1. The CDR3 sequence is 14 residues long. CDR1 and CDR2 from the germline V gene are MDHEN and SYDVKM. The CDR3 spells CASSRGQYNPPLHF. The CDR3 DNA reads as TGTGCCAGCAGTCGGGGACAGTATAATCCACCCCTCCACTTT.

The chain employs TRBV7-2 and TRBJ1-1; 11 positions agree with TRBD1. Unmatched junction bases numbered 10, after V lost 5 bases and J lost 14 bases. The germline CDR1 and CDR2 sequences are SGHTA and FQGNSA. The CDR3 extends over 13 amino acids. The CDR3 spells CASSPSDRGRKFF. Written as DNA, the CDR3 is TGTGCCAGCAGCCCTTCGGACAGGGGGCGGAAATTCTTT.